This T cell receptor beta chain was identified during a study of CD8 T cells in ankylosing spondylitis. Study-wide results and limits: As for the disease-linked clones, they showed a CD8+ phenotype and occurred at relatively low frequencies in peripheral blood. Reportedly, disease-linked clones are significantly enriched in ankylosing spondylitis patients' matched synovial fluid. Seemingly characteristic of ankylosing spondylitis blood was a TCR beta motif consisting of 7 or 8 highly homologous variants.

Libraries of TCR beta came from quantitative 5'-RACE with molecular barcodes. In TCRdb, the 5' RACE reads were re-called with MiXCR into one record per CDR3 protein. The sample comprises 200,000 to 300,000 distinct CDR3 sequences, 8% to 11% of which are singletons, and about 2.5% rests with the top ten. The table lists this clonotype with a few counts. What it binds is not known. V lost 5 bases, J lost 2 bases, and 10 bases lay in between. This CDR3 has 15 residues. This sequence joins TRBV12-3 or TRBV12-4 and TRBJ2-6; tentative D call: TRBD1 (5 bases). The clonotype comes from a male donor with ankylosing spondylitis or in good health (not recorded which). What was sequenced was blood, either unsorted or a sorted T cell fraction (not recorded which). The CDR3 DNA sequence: TGTGCCAGCAGTCAGGGTGATGCTGGGGCCAACGTCCTGACTTTC. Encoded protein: CASSQGDAGANVLTF.